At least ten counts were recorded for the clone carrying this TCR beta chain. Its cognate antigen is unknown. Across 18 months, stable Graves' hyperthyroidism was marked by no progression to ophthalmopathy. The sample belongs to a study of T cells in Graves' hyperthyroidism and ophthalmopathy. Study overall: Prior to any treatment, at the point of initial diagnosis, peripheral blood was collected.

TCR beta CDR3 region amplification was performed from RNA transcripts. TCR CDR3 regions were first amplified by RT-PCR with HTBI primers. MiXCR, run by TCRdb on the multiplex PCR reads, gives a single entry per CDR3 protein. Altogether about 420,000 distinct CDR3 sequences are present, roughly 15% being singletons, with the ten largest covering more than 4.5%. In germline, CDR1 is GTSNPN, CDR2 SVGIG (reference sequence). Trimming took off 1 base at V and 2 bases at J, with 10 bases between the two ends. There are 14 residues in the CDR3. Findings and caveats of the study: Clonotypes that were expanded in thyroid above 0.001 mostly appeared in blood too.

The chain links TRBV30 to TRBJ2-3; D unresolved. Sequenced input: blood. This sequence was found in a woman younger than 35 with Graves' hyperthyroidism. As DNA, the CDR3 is TGTGCCTGGAGTGGGAATGGCCCCACAGATACGCAGTATTTT. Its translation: CAWSGNGPTDTQYF.